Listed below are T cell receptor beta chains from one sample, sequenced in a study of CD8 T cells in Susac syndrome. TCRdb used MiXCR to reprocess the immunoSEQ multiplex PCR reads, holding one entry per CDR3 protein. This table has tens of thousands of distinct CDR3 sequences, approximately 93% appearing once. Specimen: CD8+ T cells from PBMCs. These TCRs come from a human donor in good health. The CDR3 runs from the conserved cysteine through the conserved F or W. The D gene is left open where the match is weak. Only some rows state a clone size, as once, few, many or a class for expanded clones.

CDR3aa: CSATLDSSFSTDTQYF; CDR3nt: TGCAGTGCTACCTTGGACAGTTCCTTTAGCACAGATACGCAGTATTTT; v_gene: TRBV20-1; j_gene: TRBJ2-3; abundance: -; d_gene: -; len: 16
CDR3aa: CSVPGQGGYTF; CDR3nt: TGCAGCGTACCTGGACAGGGTGGCTACACCTTC; v_gene: TRBV29-1; j_gene: TRBJ1-2; abundance: once; d_gene: TRBD1; len: 11
CDR3aa: CASSQGLAAFYNEQFF; CDR3nt: TGTGCCAGCAGTCAGGGACTAGCGGCCTTCTACAATGAGCAGTTCTTC; v_gene: TRBV6-2/TRBV6-3; j_gene: TRBJ2-1; abundance: once; d_gene: TRBD2; len: 16
CDR3aa: CASSRTGAGKQPQHF; CDR3nt: TGTGCCAGCAGCCGGACAGGGGCGGGAAAACAGCCCCAGCATTTT; v_gene: TRBV7-8; j_gene: TRBJ1-5; abundance: -; d_gene: TRBD1; len: 15
CDR3aa: CASSLFGTGMVLGAGELFF; CDR3nt: TGTGCCAGCAGTTTGTTCGGGACAGGGATGGTGCTCGGGGCCGGGGAGCTGTTTTTT; v_gene: TRBV12-3/TRBV12-4; j_gene: TRBJ2-2; abundance: once; d_gene: TRBD1; len: 19
CDR3aa: CASSYSRRQGVYGYTF; CDR3nt: TGTGCCAGCAGTTACTCCCGAAGGCAGGGGGTCTATGGCTACACCTTC; v_gene: TRBV6-5; j_gene: TRBJ1-2; abundance: -; d_gene: TRBD1; len: 16
CDR3aa: CASSLDRGTTPLHF; CDR3nt: TGTGCCAGCAGCCTCGACAGGGGGACGACACCCCTCCACTTT; v_gene: TRBV7-8; j_gene: TRBJ1-6; abundance: -; d_gene: TRBD1; len: 14
CDR3aa: CSVEGRHYEQYF; CDR3nt: TGCAGCGTTGAAGGACGACACTACGAGCAGTACTTC; v_gene: TRBV29-1; j_gene: TRBJ2-7; abundance: -; d_gene: -; len: 12
CDR3aa: CASSPRRVGTASTDTQYF; CDR3nt: TGTGCCAGCAGCCCGCGACGAGTCGGGACAGCTAGCACAGATACGCAGTATTTT; v_gene: TRBV7-9; j_gene: TRBJ2-3; abundance: -; d_gene: TRBD1; len: 18
CDR3aa: CASSFRPREIKETQYF; CDR3nt: TGTGCCAGCAGTTTTCGCCCCCGGGAAATAAAAGAGACCCAGTACTTC; v_gene: TRBV7-8; j_gene: TRBJ2-5; abundance: -; d_gene: -; len: 16
CDR3aa: CASSLGGQGGDGYTF; CDR3nt: TGTGCCAGCAGCTTGGGGGGGCAGGGGGGTGATGGCTACACCTTC; v_gene: TRBV5-4; j_gene: TRBJ1-2; abundance: -; d_gene: TRBD1; len: 15
CDR3aa: CSATAQMGFYGYTF; CDR3nt: TGCAGTGCCACAGCTCAGATGGGGTTCTATGGCTACACCTTC; v_gene: TRBV20-1; j_gene: TRBJ1-2; abundance: -; d_gene: -; len: 14
CDR3aa: CASSATPGGTEAFF; CDR3nt: TGTGCCAGCAGTGCGACCCCCGGCGGGACTGAAGCTTTCTTT; v_gene: TRBV6-4; j_gene: TRBJ1-1; abundance: once; d_gene: -; len: 14
CDR3aa: CASSYSEGRGITLHF; CDR3nt: TGTGCCAGCAGTTACTCCGAGGGCAGAGGTATCACCCTCCACTTT; v_gene: TRBV6-5; j_gene: TRBJ1-6; abundance: -; d_gene: -; len: 15
CDR3aa: CASTRRTDTGELFF; CDR3nt: TGTGCCAGCACCCGTAGGACAGACACCGGGGAGCTGTTTTTT; v_gene: TRBV11-2; j_gene: TRBJ2-2; abundance: -; d_gene: -; len: 14
CDR3aa: CASSTDRATQPQHF; CDR3nt: TGTGCCAGCAGCACCGACAGGGCTACTCAGCCCCAGCATTTC; v_gene: TRBV7-6; j_gene: TRBJ1-5; abundance: few; d_gene: TRBD1; len: 14
CDR3aa: CASSSSGTGTYEQYF; CDR3nt: TGTGCCAGCAGTTCCTCCGGGACAGGGACCTACGAGCAGTACTTC; v_gene: TRBV6-5; j_gene: TRBJ2-7; abundance: -; d_gene: TRBD1; len: 15
CDR3aa: CASSHPPDQPRGNEQFF; CDR3nt: TGCGCCAGCAGCCACCCCCCGGACCAGCCCAGGGGGAATGAGCAGTTCTTC; v_gene: TRBV4-1; j_gene: TRBJ2-1; abundance: -; d_gene: TRBD1; len: 17
CDR3aa: CASSYIGTSGGAVQETQYF; CDR3nt: TGTGCCAGCAGTTACATCGGGACTAGCGGGGGGGCCGTTCAAGAGACCCAGTACTTC; v_gene: TRBV6-2/TRBV6-3; j_gene: TRBJ2-5; abundance: -; d_gene: TRBD2; len: 19
CDR3aa: CASSDSVGGYNEQFF; CDR3nt: TGTGCCAGCAGTGACTCGGTGGGGGGTTACAATGAGCAGTTCTTC; v_gene: TRBV6-4; j_gene: TRBJ2-1; abundance: -; d_gene: -; len: 15
CDR3aa: CASSFGKDRDYEQYF; CDR3nt: TGTGCCAGCAGTTTCGGGAAGGACAGGGACTACGAGCAGTACTTC; v_gene: TRBV12-3/TRBV12-4; j_gene: TRBJ2-7; abundance: -; d_gene: TRBD1; len: 15
CDR3aa: CASSPIAGPPYEQYF; CDR3nt: TGTGCCAGCTCCCCCATAGCGGGCCCTCCCTACGAGCAGTACTTC; v_gene: TRBV7-2; j_gene: TRBJ2-7; abundance: -; d_gene: TRBD2; len: 15
CDR3aa: CASSSPHIPTDTQYF; CDR3nt: TGTGCCAGCAGCTCCCCGCACATACCCACAGATACGCAGTATTTT; v_gene: TRBV7-9; j_gene: TRBJ2-3; abundance: -; d_gene: -; len: 15
CDR3aa: CASPGTGGYF; CDR3nt: TGTGCCAGCCCGGGTACAGGGGGGTACTTC; v_gene: TRBV6-1; j_gene: TRBJ1-2; abundance: -; d_gene: TRBD1; len: 10